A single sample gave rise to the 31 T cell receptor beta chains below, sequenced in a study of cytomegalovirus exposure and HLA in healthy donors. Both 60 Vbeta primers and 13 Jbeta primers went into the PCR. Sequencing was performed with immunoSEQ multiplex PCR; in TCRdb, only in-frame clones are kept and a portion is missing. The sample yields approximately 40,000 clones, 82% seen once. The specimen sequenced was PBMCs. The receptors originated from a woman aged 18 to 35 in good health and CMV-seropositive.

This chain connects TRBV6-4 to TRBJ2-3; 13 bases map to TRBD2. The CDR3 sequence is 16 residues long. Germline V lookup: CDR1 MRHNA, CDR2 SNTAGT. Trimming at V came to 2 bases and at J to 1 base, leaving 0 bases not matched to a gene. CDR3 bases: TGTGCCAGCAGTGACGGGACTAGCGGGGGCACAGATACGCAGTATTTT. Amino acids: CASSDGTSGGTDTQYF.

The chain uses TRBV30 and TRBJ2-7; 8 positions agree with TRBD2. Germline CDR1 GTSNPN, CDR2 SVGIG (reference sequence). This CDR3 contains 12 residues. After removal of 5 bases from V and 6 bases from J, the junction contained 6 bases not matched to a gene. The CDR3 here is CAWGTGGVEQYF. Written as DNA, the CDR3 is TGTGCCTGGGGGACCGGGGGGGTCGAGCAGTACTTC.

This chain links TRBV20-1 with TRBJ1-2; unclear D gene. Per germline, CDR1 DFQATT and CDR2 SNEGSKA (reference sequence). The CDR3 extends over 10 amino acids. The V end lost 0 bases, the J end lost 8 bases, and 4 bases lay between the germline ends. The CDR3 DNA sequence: TGCAGTGCTAGAGAGAGGGGCTACACCTTC. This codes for CSARERGYTF.

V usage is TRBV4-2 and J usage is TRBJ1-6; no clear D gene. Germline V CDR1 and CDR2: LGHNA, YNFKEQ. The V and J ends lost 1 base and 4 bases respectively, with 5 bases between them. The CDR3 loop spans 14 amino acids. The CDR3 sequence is CASSQGEYNSPLHF. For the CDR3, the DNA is TGTGCCAGCAGCCAAGGGGAGTATAATTCACCCCTCCACTTT.

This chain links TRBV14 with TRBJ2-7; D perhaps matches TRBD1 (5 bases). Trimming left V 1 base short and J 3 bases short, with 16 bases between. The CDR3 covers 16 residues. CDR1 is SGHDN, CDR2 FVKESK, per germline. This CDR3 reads CASSQGWGMGNYEQYF. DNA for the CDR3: TGTGCCAGCAGCCAAGGATGGGGCATGGGGAACTACGAGCAGTACTTC.

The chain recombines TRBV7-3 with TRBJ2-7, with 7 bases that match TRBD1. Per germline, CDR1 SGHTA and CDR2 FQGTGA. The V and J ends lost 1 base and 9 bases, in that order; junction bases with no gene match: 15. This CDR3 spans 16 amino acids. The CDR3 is CASSLIPGQLSEVQYF. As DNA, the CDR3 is TGTGCCAGCAGCTTAATCCCGGGACAGTTATCTGAAGTGCAGTACTTC.

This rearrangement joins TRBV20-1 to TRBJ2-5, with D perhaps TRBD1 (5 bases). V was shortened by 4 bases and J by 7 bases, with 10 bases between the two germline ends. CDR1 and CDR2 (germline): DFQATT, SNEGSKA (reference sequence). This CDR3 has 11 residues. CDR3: CSAKWGGTQYF. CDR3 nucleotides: TGCAGTGCTAAATGGGGCGGGACCCAGTACTTC.

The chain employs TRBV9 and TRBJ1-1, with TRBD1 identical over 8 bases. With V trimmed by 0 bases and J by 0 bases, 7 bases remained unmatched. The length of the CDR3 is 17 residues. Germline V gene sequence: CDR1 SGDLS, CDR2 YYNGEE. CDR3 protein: CASSVGPPTGVNTEAFF. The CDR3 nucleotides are TGTGCCAGCAGCGTAGGCCCCCCGACAGGGGTGAACACTGAAGCTTTCTTT.

The CDR3 here is CASSRDFLNQPQHF. The CDR3 nucleotides read TGTGCCAGCAGCCGGGACTTTCTAAATCAGCCCCAGCATTTT. This chain links TRBV7-2 with TRBJ1-5, with D perhaps matching TRBD1 (5 bases). CDR3 size: 14 residues. Trimming cost V 5 bases and J 4 bases, with 12 bases left between them. Germline V CDR1 and CDR2: SGHTA, FQGNSA. Drawing the rest from reference TRBV7-2 and TRBJ1-5, the complete variable domain is GAGVSQSPSNKVTEKGKDVELRCDPISGHTALYWYRQSLGQGLEFLIYFQGNSAPDKSGLPSDRFSAERTGGSVSTLTIQRTQQEDSAVYLCASSRDFLNQPQHFGDGTRLSIL.

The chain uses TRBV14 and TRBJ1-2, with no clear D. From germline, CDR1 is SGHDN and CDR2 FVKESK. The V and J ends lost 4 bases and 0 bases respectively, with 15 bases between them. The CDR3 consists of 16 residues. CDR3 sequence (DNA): TGTGCCAGCAGCCCCCGTGGTTATGGAGCTAACTATGGCTACACCTTC. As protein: CASSPRGYGANYGYTF.

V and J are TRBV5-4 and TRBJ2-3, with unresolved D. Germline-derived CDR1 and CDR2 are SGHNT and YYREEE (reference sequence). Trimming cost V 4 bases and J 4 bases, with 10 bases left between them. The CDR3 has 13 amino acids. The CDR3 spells CASSMTRADTQYF. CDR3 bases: TGTGCCAGCAGCATGACCCGGGCAGATACGCAGTATTTT.

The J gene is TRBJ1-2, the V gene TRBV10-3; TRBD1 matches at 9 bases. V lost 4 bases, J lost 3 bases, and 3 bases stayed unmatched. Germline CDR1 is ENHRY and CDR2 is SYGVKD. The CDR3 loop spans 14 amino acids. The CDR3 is CAISVRTGDYGYTF. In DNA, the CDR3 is TGTGCCATCAGTGTTCGGACAGGGGACTATGGCTACACCTTC.

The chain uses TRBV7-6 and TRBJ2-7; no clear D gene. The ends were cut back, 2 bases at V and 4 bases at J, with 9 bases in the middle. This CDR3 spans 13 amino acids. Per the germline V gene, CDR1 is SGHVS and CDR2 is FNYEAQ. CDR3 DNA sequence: TGTGCCAGCAGCTTAAATCCAGGATACGAGCAGTACTTC. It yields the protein CASSLNPGYEQYF. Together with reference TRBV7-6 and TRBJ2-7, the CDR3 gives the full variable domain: GAGVSQSPRYKVTKRGQDVALRCDPISGHVSLYWYRQALGQGPEFLTYFNYEAQQDKSGLPNDRFSAERPEGSISTLTIQRTEQRDSAMYRCASSLNPGYEQYFGPGTRLTVT.

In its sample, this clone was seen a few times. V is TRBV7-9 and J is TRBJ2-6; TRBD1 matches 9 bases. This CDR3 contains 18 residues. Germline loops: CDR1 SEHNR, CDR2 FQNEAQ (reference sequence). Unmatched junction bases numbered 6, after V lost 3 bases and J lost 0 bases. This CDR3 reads CASSFLPGQGSGANVLTF. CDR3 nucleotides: TGTGCCAGCAGCTTCCTACCGGGACAGGGCTCTGGGGCCAACGTCCTGACTTTC. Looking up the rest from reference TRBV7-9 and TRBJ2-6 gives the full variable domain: DTGVSQNPRHKITKRGQNVTFRCDPISEHNRLYWYRQTLGQGPEFLTYFQNEAQLEKSRLLSDRFSAERPKGSFSTLEIQRTEQGDSAMYLCASSFLPGQGSGANVLTFGAGSRLTVL.

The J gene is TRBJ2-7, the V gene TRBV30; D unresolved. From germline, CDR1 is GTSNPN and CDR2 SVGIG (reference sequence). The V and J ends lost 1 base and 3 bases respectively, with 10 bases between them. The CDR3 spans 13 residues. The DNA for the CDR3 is TGTGCCTGGAGTGGGCGCGACATCTACGAGCAGTACTTC. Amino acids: CAWSGRDIYEQYF.

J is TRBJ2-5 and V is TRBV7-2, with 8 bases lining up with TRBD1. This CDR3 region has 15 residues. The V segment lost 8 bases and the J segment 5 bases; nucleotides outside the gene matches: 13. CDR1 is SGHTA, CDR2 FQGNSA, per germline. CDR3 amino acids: CASQKRAGGLETQYF. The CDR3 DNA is TGTGCCAGCCAGAAGCGTGCAGGGGGCTTGGAGACCCAGTACTTC.

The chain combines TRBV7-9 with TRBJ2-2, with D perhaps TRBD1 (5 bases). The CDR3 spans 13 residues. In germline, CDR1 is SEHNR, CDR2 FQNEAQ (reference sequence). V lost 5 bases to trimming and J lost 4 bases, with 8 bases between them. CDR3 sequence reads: CASSTRVTGELFF. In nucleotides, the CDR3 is TGTGCCAGCAGCACCAGGGTCACCGGGGAGCTGTTTTTT.

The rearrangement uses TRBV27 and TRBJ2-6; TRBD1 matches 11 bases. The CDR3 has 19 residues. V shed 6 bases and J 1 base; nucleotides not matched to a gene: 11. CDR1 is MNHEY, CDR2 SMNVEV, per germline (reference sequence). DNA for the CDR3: TGTGCCAGCAGCATAAGGACAGGGGGCGCTGGGTCTGGGGCCAACGTCCTGACTTTC. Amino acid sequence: CASSIRTGGAGSGANVLTF.

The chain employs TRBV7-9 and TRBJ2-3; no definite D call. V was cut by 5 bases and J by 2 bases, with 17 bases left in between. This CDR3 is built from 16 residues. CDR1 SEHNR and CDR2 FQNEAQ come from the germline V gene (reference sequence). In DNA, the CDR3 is TGTGCCAGCAGCACGTCGTGGCCAGCGAACACAGATACGCAGTATTTT. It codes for CASSTSWPANTDTQYF.

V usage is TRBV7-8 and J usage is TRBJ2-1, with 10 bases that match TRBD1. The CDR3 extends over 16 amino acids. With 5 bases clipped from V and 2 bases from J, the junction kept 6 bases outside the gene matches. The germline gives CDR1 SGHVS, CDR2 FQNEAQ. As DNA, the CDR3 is TGTGCCAGCAGCCCCCGGGACAGGGGAACCTACAATGAGCAGTTCTTC. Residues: CASSPRDRGTYNEQFF.

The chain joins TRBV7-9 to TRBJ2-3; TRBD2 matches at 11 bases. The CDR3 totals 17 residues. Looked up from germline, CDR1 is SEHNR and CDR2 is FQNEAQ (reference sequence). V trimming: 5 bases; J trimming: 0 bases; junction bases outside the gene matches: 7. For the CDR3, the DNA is TGTGCCAGCAGCCCGCGACTAGCGGGGACAAGCACAGATACGCAGTATTTT. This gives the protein CASSPRLAGTSTDTQYF. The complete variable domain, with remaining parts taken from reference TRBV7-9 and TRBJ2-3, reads DTGVSQNPRHKITKRGQNVTFRCDPISEHNRLYWYRQTLGQGPEFLTYFQNEAQLEKSRLLSDRFSAERPKGSFSTLEIQRTEQGDSAMYLCASSPRLAGTSTDTQYFGPGTRLTVL.

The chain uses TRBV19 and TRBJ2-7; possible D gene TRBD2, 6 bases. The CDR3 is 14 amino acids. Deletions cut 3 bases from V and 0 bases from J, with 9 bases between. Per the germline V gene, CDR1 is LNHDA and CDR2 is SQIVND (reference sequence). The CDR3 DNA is TGTGCCAGTAGTATGGTCGGGAGCTCCTACGAGCAGTACTTC. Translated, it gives CASSMVGSSYEQYF.

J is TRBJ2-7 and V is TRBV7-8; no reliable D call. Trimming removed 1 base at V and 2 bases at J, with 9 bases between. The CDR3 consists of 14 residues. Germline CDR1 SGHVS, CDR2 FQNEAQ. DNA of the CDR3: TGTGCCAGCAGCTTAGGGCCTCTCGCCTACGAGCAGTACTTC. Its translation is CASSLGPLAYEQYF.

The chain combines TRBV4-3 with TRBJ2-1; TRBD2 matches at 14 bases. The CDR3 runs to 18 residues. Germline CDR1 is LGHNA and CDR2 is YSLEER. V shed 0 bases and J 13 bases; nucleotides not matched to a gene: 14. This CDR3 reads CASSQDPFSGTSGGDQFF. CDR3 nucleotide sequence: TGCGCCAGCAGCCAAGATCCTTTTTCCGGGACTAGCGGGGGTGATCAGTTCTTC.

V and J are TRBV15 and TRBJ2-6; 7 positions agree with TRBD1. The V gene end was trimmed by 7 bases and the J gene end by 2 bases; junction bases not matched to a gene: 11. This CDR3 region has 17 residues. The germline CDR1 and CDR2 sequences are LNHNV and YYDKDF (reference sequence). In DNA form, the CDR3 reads TGTGCCACCAAGTCCGGCCAGACAGGGACTGGGGCCAACGTCCTGACTTTC. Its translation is CATKSGQTGTGANVLTF.

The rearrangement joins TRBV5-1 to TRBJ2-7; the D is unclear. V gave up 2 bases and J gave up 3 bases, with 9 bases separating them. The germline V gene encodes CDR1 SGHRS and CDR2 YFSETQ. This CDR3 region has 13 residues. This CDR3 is CASSFAKDYEQYF. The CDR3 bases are TGCGCCAGCAGCTTCGCTAAAGACTACGAGCAGTACTTC. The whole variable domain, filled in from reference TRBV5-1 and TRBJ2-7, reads KAGVTQTPRYLIKTRGQQVTLSCSPISGHRSVSWYQQTPGQGLQFLFEYFSETQRNKGNFPGRFSGRQFSNSRSEMNVSTLELGDSALYLCASSFAKDYEQYFGPGTRLTVT.

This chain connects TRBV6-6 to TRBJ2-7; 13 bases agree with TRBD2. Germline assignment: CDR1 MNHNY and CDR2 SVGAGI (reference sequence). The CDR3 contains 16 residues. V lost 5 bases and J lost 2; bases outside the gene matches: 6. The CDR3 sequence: CASSGLAGAGTYEQYF. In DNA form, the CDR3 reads TGTGCCAGCAGTGGACTAGCGGGGGCTGGGACCTACGAGCAGTACTTC.

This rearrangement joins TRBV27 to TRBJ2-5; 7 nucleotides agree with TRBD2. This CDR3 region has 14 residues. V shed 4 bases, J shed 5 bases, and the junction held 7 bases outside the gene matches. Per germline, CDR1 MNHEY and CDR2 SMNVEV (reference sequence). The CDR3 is CASSSSGDAETQYF. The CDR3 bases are TGTGCCAGCAGTTCCAGCGGGGATGCGGAGACCCAGTACTTC.

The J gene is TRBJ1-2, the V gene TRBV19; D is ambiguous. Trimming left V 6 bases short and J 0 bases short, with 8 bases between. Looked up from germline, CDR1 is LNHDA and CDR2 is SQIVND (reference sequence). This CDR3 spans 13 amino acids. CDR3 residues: CASRTTANYGYTF. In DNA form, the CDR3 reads TGTGCCAGTAGAACAACCGCTAACTATGGCTACACCTTC. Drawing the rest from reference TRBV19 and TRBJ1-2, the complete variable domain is DGGITQSPKYLFRKEGQNVTLSCEQNLNHDAMYWYRQDPGQGLRLIYYSQIVNDFQKGDIAEGYSVSREKKESFPLTVTSAQKNPTAFYLCASRTTANYGYTFGSGTRLTVV.

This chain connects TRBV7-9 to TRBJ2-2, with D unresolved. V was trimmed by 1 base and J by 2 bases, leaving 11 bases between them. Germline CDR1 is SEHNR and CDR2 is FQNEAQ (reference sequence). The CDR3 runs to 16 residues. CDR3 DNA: TGTGCCAGCAGCTTAGTGGTAACCCTAAACACCGGGGAGCTGTTTTTT. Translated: CASSLVVTLNTGELFF.

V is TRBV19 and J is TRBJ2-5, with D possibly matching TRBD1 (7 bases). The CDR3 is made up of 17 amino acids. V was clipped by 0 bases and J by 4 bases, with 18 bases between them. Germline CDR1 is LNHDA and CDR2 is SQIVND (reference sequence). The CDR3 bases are TGTGCCAGTAGTATAGATCGGACAGGAGGGGGGTCAGAGACCCAGTACTTC. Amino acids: CASSIDRTGGGSETQYF.